Listed below are T cell receptor beta chains from one sample, sequenced in a study of CD8 T cells in ankylosing spondylitis. TCRdb passed the 5' RACE reads through MiXCR, listing each CDR3 protein once. The sample holds roughly 490,000 distinct CDR3 sequences, 5.3% seen once. The sequenced sample was blood, either unsorted or a sorted T cell fraction (not recorded which). The receptor source for this set is a male donor with ankylosing spondylitis. Each CDR3 is given without its conserved first and last residue. D genes are given only for firm matches. Clone size is stated in some rows and not others, as once, few, many or a class when expanded.

D gene	clone size	V gene	J gene	CDR3 protein
TRBD1	.	TRBV20-1	TRBJ1-2	CARGHRGGYKDGYT
.	many	TRBV10-3	TRBJ1-2	AIREVKGGYGYT
.	.	TRBV12-3/TRBV12-4	TRBJ2-6	ASSAIGHRANVLT
TRBD1	many	TRBV6-1	TRBJ2-1	ASSEWTGVVGEQF
TRBD2	many	TRBV20-1	TRBJ2-1	SAGRLAGPFKQF
.	.	TRBV6-5	TRBJ1-2	ASRVDGAPEDYGYT
TRBD2	many	TRBV5-1	TRBJ2-1	ASSFDPAGGFNEQF
.	many	TRBV18	TRBJ2-3	ASSPRDGPSTDTQY
TRBD1	many	TRBV9	TRBJ1-1	ASSGTGGIAEAF
TRBD2	many	TRBV6-5	TRBJ2-1	ASSWTSGSYNEQF
.	many	TRBV27	TRBJ2-3	ASSSSGGTQY
TRBD1	.	TRBV9	TRBJ2-6	ASSGGQASSGANVLT
.	many	TRBV28	TRBJ2-2	ASRNGGADTGELF
.	many	TRBV20-1	TRBJ1-2	SASQVYGYT
TRBD1	many	TRBV9	TRBJ2-5	ASSVSGTGIQETQY
.	many	TRBV27	TRBJ1-5	ASSLAGFGNQPQH
.	many	TRBV7-2	TRBJ1-2	ASSPDPGRPRGNT